One and the same sample provided the 27 T cell receptor beta chains below, sequenced in a study of T-cell memory formation after mild COVID-19. TCRdb passed the 5' RACE reads through MiXCR, listing each CDR3 protein once. The sample shows more than 150,000 distinct CDR3 sequences, approximately 18% of them seen only once. Source material: PBMCs or a T cell subset sorted from them (not recorded which). These receptors were collected from a young man who had mild COVID-19 (a few samples of this study predate the infection). Cell type and time point are not known.

The V call is TRBV5-1, the J call TRBJ2-3, with D maybe TRBD1 (5 bases). Deletions cut 0 bases from V and 2 bases from J, with 10 bases between. The CDR3 has 15 amino acids. CDR1 and CDR2 (germline): SGHRS, YFSETQ. The CDR3 reads CASSLGQSTTDTQYF. The DNA of the CDR3 is TGCGCCAGCAGCTTGGGACAGTCTACCACAGATACGCAGTATTTT.

This clonotype was observed a handful of times. This chain uses TRBV18 with TRBJ1-1; D call uncertain. Trimming cost V 8 bases and J 0 bases, with 10 bases left between them. The CDR3 has 13 amino acids. The germline gives CDR1 KGHSH, CDR2 LQKENI. Written as DNA, the CDR3 is TGTGCCAGCACCGGGGTTTTGAACACTGAAGCTTTCTTT. This codes for CASTGVLNTEAFF.

This chain uses TRBV11-3 with TRBJ2-2, with D perhaps TRBD2 (6 bases). The CDR3 runs to 17 residues. Germline V gene data show CDR1 as SGHNT and CDR2 as YENEEA. Between the trimmed V and J ends, which lost 4 bases and 2 bases, there was a span of 17 bases. The CDR3 DNA sequence: TGTGCCAGCAGCTCACCGACCGCGCGGGGTAACACCGGGGAGCTGTTTTTT. Encoded protein: CASSSPTARGNTGELFF. Filled out from reference TRBV11-3 and TRBJ2-2, the complete variable domain reads EAGVVQSPRYKIIEKKQPVAFWCNPISGHNTLYWYLQNLGQGPELLIRYENEEAVDDSQLPKDRFSAERLKGVDSTLKIQPAELGDSAVYLCASSSPTARGNTGELFFGEGSRLTVL.

This clonotype has a handful of counts. The chain is built from TRBV10-3 and TRBJ2-1, with TRBD1 matching over 9 bases. Germline loops: CDR1 ENHRY, CDR2 SYGVKD. CDR3 length: 14 amino acids. Losses at the gene ends were 11 bases for V and 8 bases for J; bases not matched to a gene: 13. CDR3 sequence (DNA): TGTGCCCAGTCCTCACAGGGGGCTGCGGATGAGCAGTTCTTC. It codes for CAQSSQGAADEQFF.

In its sample, this clonotype was seen a few times. This rearrangement joins TRBV9 to TRBJ2-7; D not certain. The V gene's germline CDR1 is SGDLS and CDR2 YYNGEE. This CDR3 region has 14 residues. The V gene lost 4 bases and the J gene lost 1 base, with 12 bases spanning the gap. The CDR3 DNA sequence: TGTGCCAGCAGCCCCTCGGTGCGTTCCTACGAGCAGTACTTC. It specifies CASSPSVRSYEQYF.

V gene TRBV18 combines with J gene TRBJ2-6, with no clear D. CDR1 is KGHSH and CDR2 is LQKENI in the germline V gene. V was shortened by 6 bases and J by 4 bases, with 10 bases between the two germline ends. The CDR3 runs 14 residues. As DNA, the CDR3 is TGTGCCAGCTCCCCGGCACCCGGGGCCAACGTCCTGACTTTC. Its protein is CASSPAPGANVLTF.

The chain has TRBV20-1 and TRBJ2-3; TRBD2 agrees at 7 bases. J lost 5 bases, V lost 4 bases, and 6 bases had no gene match. Germline CDR1 DFQATT, CDR2 SNEGSKA (reference sequence). CDR3 length: 13 residues. The DNA for the CDR3 is TGCAGTGCTAAGCGGGGAAGGGTAGATACGCAGTATTTT. It is translated as CSAKRGRVDTQYF.

The V call is TRBV20-1, the J call TRBJ1-2; D possibly corresponds to TRBD1 (6 bases). Germline V lookup: CDR1 DFQATT, CDR2 SNEGSKA (reference sequence). Trimming removed 3 bases at V and 4 bases at J, with 12 bases between. CDR3 length: 13 amino acids. The DNA for the CDR3 is TGCAGTGCTAGCCTTGGACAGACCTATGGCTACACCTTC. Translated, it gives CSASLGQTYGYTF.

This clonotype was detected only a few times. The chain uses TRBV5-1 and TRBJ2-5, with unresolved D. V lost 0 bases and J 0 bases, leaving 9 bases between the germline ends. The CDR3 extends over 15 amino acids. CDR1 is SGHRS and CDR2 is YFSETQ in the germline V gene. The CDR3 DNA reads TGCGCCAGCAGCTTGGTTGGGCAGCACCAAGAGACCCAGTACTTC. Protein product: CASSLVGQHQETQYF. The full variable domain, its missing parts supplied by reference TRBV5-1 and TRBJ2-5, is KAGVTQTPRYLIKTRGQQVTLSCSPISGHRSVSWYQQTPGQGLQFLFEYFSETQRNKGNFPGRFSGRQFSNSRSEMNVSTLELGDSALYLCASSLVGQHQETQYFGPGTRLLVL.

This clonotype has just a few counts. The J gene is TRBJ2-1, the V gene TRBV7-2; the D gene could be TRBD1 or TRBD2 (5 bases each). V shed 1 base and J shed 9 bases, with 16 bases lying between them. The CDR3 consists of 15 residues. Germline V gives CDR1 SGHTA, CDR2 FQGNSA. CDR3 protein: CASSLVPGAPAEQFF. CDR3 nucleotide sequence: TGTGCCAGCAGCTTAGTCCCCGGGGCACCAGCTGAGCAGTTCTTC. The whole variable domain, filled in from reference TRBV7-2 and TRBJ2-1, reads GAGVSQSPSNKVTEKGKDVELRCDPISGHTALYWYRQSLGQGLEFLIYFQGNSAPDKSGLPSDRFSAERTGGSVSTLTIQRTQQEDSAVYLCASSLVPGAPAEQFFGPGTRLTVL.

This clonotype was counted a few times. An end of the junction does not agree with germline; a read error may underlie this. The rearrangement uses TRBV7-7 and TRBJ2-1; the D gene could be TRBD1 or TRBD2 (5 bases each). The CDR3 runs 16 residues. CDR1 is SSHAT, CDR2 FNYEAQ, per germline (reference sequence). The CDR3 DNA sequence: TGTGCTAGCAGCTTAGGGACCGCAGGCTCCTACAATGAGCAGTTCTTC. This sequence encodes CASSLGTAGSYNEQFF.

The rearrangement links TRBV7-9 to TRBJ1-1; D is undetermined. Trimming cost V 5 bases and J 8 bases, with 9 bases left between them. In germline, CDR1 is SEHNR, CDR2 FQNEAQ (reference sequence). This CDR3 region has 11 residues. This chain's CDR3 is CASSPTQEAFF. The CDR3 DNA sequence: TGTGCCAGCAGCCCGACTCAAGAAGCTTTCTTT. Drawing the rest from reference TRBV7-9 and TRBJ1-1, the complete variable domain is DTGVSQNPRHKITKRGQNVTFRCDPISEHNRLYWYRQTLGQGPEFLTYFQNEAQLEKSRLLSDRFSAERPKGSFSTLEIQRTEQGDSAMYLCASSPTQEAFFGQGTRLTVV.

V gene TRBV7-2 combines with J gene TRBJ1-4, with unresolved D. Trimming pared 4 bases from V and 10 bases from J, leaving 16 bases between. The CDR3 has 14 residues. The germline V gene has CDR1 SGHTA and CDR2 FQGNSA. The CDR3 region is CASSSAVSGRKLFF. The DNA of the CDR3 is TGTGCCAGCAGCTCCGCCGTCAGCGGTAGAAAACTGTTTTTT.

The table lists this clonotype with a count of one. The V gene is TRBV4-3, the J gene TRBJ2-1; D not resolved. Trimming took off 6 bases at V and 3 bases at J, with 3 bases between the two ends. The CDR3 has 11 amino acids. From germline, CDR1 is LGHNA and CDR2 YSLEER. DNA of the CDR3: TGCGCCAGCAGGAACTACAATGAGCAGTTCTTC. Its translation: CASRNYNEQFF.

The chain is built from TRBV10-3 and TRBJ1-1; 7 bases fit TRBD1. The CDR3 has 14 residues. Losses at the gene ends were 7 bases for V and 1 base for J; bases not matched to a gene: 6. Germline-derived CDR1 and CDR2 are ENHRY and SYGVKD. The CDR3 is CAITPGQSNTEAFF. CDR3 DNA: TGTGCCATCACTCCGGGACAGTCGAACACTGAAGCTTTCTTT.

The sample holds a few counts of this clonotype. The chain links TRBV28 to TRBJ2-7, with D tentatively TRBD2 (6 bases). CDR1 MDHEN and CDR2 SYDVKM come from the germline V gene. Trimming removed 3 bases at V and 1 base at J, with 13 bases between. This CDR3 spans 15 amino acids. This CDR3 is CASSLGGAGSYEQYV. The CDR3 DNA follows: TGTGCCAGCAGTTTGGGCGGGGCAGGGTCCTACGAGCAGTACGTC.

There are a few counts of this clonotype. This chain connects TRBV6-2 or TRBV6-3 to TRBJ2-7, with 8 bases that match TRBD2. CDR3 size: 13 residues. Per germline, CDR1 MNHEY and CDR2 SVGEGT. V dropped 8 bases and J dropped 2; count of bases not matched to a gene: 5. The CDR3, as DNA: TGTGCCAGCGGGACTAGGGCAGCCTACGAGCAGTACGTC. This encodes CASGTRAAYEQYV.

The chain recombines TRBV10-3 with TRBJ1-5; 9 bases line up with TRBD1. V lost 6 bases, J lost 6 bases, and 6 bases stayed unmatched. CDR1 is ENHRY and CDR2 is SYGVKD in the germline V gene. The CDR3 covers 14 residues. CDR3 bases: TGTGCCATCAGCCGGGACAGGGAGGCTCAGCCCCAGCATTTT. Its protein is CAISRDREAQPQHF.

The rearrangement joins TRBV3-1 to TRBJ1-2; no clear D gene. This CDR3 has 14 amino acids. V was trimmed by 0 bases and J by 4 bases, leaving 9 bases between them. Germline V gene lookup returns CDR1 LGHDT and CDR2 YNNKEL (reference sequence). The CDR3, as DNA: TGTGCCAGCAGCCAAGATGGGCCAGGCTATGGCTACACCTTC. Residues: CASSQDGPGYGYTF. Full variable domain (missing parts from reference TRBV3-1 and TRBJ1-2): DTAVSQTPKYLVTQMGNDKSIKCEQNLGHDTMYWYKQDSKKFLKIMFSYNNKELIINETVPNRFSPKSPDKAHLNLHINSLELGDSAVYFCASSQDGPGYGYTFGSGTRLTVV.

V usage is TRBV7-2 and J usage is TRBJ2-5; 10 bases align to TRBD2. Germline V lookup: CDR1 SGHTA, CDR2 FQGNSA. This CDR3 has 16 residues. Losses at the gene ends were 5 bases for V and 2 bases for J; bases not matched to a gene: 8. CDR3 sequence reads: CASSPPGLASQETQYF. CDR3 coding DNA: TGTGCCAGCAGCCCGCCGGGACTAGCGAGTCAAGAGACCCAGTACTTC.

This clonotype has just a few counts. V usage is TRBV5-1 and J usage is TRBJ2-1, with a tentative D call TRBD2 (5 bases). The CDR3 is made up of 14 amino acids. CDR1 is SGHRS, CDR2 YFSETQ, per germline. The V and J ends lost 2 bases and 5 bases respectively, with 11 bases between them. The CDR3 DNA is TGCGCCAGCAGCTTTCAATCAGCGGACAATGAGCAGTTCTTC. Translated: CASSFQSADNEQFF. Together with reference TRBV5-1 and TRBJ2-1, the CDR3 gives the full variable domain: KAGVTQTPRYLIKTRGQQVTLSCSPISGHRSVSWYQQTPGQGLQFLFEYFSETQRNKGNFPGRFSGRQFSNSRSEMNVSTLELGDSALYLCASSFQSADNEQFFGPGTRLTVL.

This clonotype was found a few times. This chain joins TRBV6-5 and TRBJ1-1; TRBD1 matches at 8 bases. Germline loops: CDR1 MNHEY, CDR2 SVGAGI. The CDR3 spans 13 residues. V dropped 4 bases and J dropped 5; count of bases not matched to a gene: 3. The CDR3: CASSSGGATEAFF. The CDR3, as DNA: TGTGCCAGCAGTTCAGGGGGCGCGACTGAAGCTTTCTTT.

This clonotype was picked up a small number of times. The chain recombines TRBV6-5 with TRBJ2-3, with D perhaps matching TRBD2 (7 bases). Germline V gene sequence: CDR1 MNHEY, CDR2 SVGAGI. Trimming cost V 4 bases and J 3 bases, with 14 bases left between them. The CDR3 is 15 amino acids. CDR3 sequence: CASSLGGVGTDTQYF. CDR3 nucleotides: TGTGCCAGCAGTTTAGGGGGGGTCGGGACAGATACGCAGTATTTT.

The rearrangement uses TRBV20-1 and TRBJ1-5; TRBD1 might be the D (5 bases). This CDR3 comprises 14 residues. The V end lost 3 bases, the J end lost 2 bases, and 11 bases lay between the germline ends. CDR1 and CDR2 (germline): DFQATT, SNEGSKA (reference sequence). CDR3 nucleotide sequence: TGCAGTGCTAGCCGGGACGGCCGCAATCAGCCCCAGCATTTT. Its protein is CSASRDGRNQPQHF.

The chain links TRBV10-1 to TRBJ1-2; 8 bases fit TRBD1. This CDR3 comprises 11 residues. Germline values: CDR1 WNHNN, CDR2 SYGVQD (reference sequence). Trimming removed 9 bases from V and 12 bases from J; junction bases left unmatched: 9. The CDR3 DNA reads TGCGCCAGGAGATGGACAGGGAACGACACCTTC. Amino acid sequence: CARRWTGNDTF.

This clonotype was seen a few times. This chain links TRBV7-8 with TRBJ2-7, with D possibly matching TRBD2 (5 bases). The CDR3 is 12 residues long. Germline lookup yields CDR1 SGHVS and CDR2 FQNEAQ. Trimming shortened V by 4 bases and J by 6 bases, and 10 bases separated the two germline ends. The CDR3 sequence is CASSSDSPEQYV. CDR3 in DNA: TGTGCCAGCAGCTCGGACTCCCCCGAGCAGTACGTC.

This clonotype was observed a handful of times. V gene TRBV12-3 or TRBV12-4 combines with J gene TRBJ2-5, with 8 bases matching TRBD2. V dropped 4 bases and J dropped 5; count of bases not matched to a gene: 6. The CDR3 length is 14 residues. CDR3: CASSSAGGGETQYF. CDR3 DNA: TGTGCCAGCAGTTCGGCGGGGGGAGGGGAGACCCAGTACTTC.